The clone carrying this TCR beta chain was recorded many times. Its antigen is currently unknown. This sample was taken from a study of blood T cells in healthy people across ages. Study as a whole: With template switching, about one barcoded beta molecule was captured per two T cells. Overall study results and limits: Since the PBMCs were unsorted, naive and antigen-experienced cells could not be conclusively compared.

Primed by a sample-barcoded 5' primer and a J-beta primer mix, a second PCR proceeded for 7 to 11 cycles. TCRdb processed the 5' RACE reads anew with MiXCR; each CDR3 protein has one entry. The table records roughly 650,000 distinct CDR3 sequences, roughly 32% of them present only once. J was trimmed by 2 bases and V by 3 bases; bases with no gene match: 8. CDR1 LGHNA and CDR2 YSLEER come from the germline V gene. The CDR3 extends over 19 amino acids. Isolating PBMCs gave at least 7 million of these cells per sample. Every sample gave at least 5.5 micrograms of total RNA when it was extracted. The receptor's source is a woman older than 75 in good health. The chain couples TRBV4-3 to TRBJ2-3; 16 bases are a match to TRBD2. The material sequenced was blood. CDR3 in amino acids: CASSQGLAGGRTDTDTQYF. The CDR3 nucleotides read TGCGCCAGCAGCCAGGGACTAGCGGGGGGGAGAACTGACACAGATACGCAGTATTTT.